The 31 T cell receptor beta chains presented below share a single source sample, sequenced in a study of tumor T cells in aggressive B-cell lymphoma. The method was immunoSEQ multiplex PCR; TCRdb's version includes in-frame clones alone and lacks a portion of them. Seen here are some 3,000 clones, roughly 82% observed once, and the top ten hold roughly 17%. Sequencing was performed on tumor tissue. These TCRs come from an adult with diffuse large B cell lymphoma.

The V and J genes are TRBV15 and TRBJ1-4; 11 nucleotides match TRBD1. V was clipped by 5 bases and J by 8 bases; unmatched bases: 10. Germline CDR1 reads LNHNV; CDR2 reads YYDKDF (reference sequence). This CDR3 has 16 residues. In nucleotides, the CDR3 is TGTGCCACCAGCGCCTCCGGGACAGGGGGGCGGGAAAAACTGTTTTTT. Translation gives CATSASGTGGREKLFF.

This chain uses TRBV9 with TRBJ1-5; possibly TRBD1 for D (6 bases). The germline V and J ends were trimmed by 0 bases and 4 bases, with 11 bases remaining between them. Germline V gene data show CDR1 as SGDLS and CDR2 as YYNGEE. This CDR3 comprises 15 residues. The CDR3 here is CASSVDGQGNQPQHF. The CDR3 region has the DNA TGTGCCAGCAGCGTAGATGGGCAGGGGAATCAGCCCCAGCATTTT. The full variable domain, completed using reference TRBV9 and TRBJ1-5, is DSGVTQTPKHLITATGQRVTLRCSPRSGDLSVYWYQQSLDQGLQFLIQYYNGEERAKGNILERFSAQQFPDLHSELNLSSLELGDSALYFCASSVDGQGNQPQHFGDGTRLSIL.

This chain links TRBV4-3 with TRBJ2-7, with TRBD1 matching 8 bases. CDR1 and CDR2 from the germline V gene are LGHNA and YSLEER. This CDR3 comprises 15 residues. V was clipped by 1 base and J by 5 bases; unmatched bases: 7. CDR3 DNA sequence: TGCGCCAGCAGCCAAGCTGGTCAGGGGGCCCACGAGCAGTACTTC. It codes for CASSQAGQGAHEQYF.

The genes are TRBV4-1 and TRBJ1-1; D remains unclear. The CDR3 totals 14 residues. Deletions cut 1 base from V and 1 base from J, with 7 bases between. Looked up from germline, CDR1 is MGHRA and CDR2 is YSYEKL. The CDR3, as DNA: TGCGCCAGCAGCCAAGCTGCAGGGAACACTGAAGCTTTCTTT. Amino acid sequence: CASSQAAGNTEAFF.

The chain links TRBV5-4 to TRBJ1-1; 7 bases map to TRBD1. The CDR3 length is 14 residues. Trimming removed 5 bases from V and 5 bases from J; junction bases left unmatched: 9. Germline V CDR1 and CDR2: SGHNT, YYREEE (reference sequence). CDR3 protein: CASRPGTVTTEAFF. CDR3 in DNA: TGTGCCAGCAGACCCGGGACAGTGACGACTGAAGCTTTCTTT.

The chain joins TRBV2 to TRBJ1-5, with D perhaps matching TRBD1 (6 bases). The germline V gene encodes CDR1 SNHLY and CDR2 FYNNEI. The CDR3 consists of 13 residues. V shed 6 bases and J shed 3 bases, with 9 bases lying between them. This chain's CDR3 is CASRDSFNQPQHF. DNA for the CDR3: TGTGCCAGCAGGGACAGCTTCAATCAGCCCCAGCATTTT.

V and J are TRBV5-1 and TRBJ2-1; 13 nucleotides match TRBD2. Germline V CDR1 and CDR2: SGHRS, YFSETQ. This CDR3 spans 16 amino acids. Trimming at V came to 2 bases and at J to 7 bases, leaving 6 bases not matched to a gene. The CDR3 protein is CASSLTTSGGANEQFF. The CDR3 DNA is TGCGCCAGCAGCTTAACCACTAGCGGGGGGGCAAATGAGCAGTTCTTC.

The chain has TRBV27 and TRBJ2-7, with a possible D match to TRBD1 (6 bases). Trimming shortened V by 2 bases and J by 2 bases, and 10 bases separated the two germline ends. The CDR3 sequence is 14 residues long. Germline-derived CDR1 and CDR2 are MNHEY and SMNVEV (reference sequence). CDR3 loop: CASSLTRDTYEQYF. CDR3 DNA: TGTGCCAGCAGTTTAACCCGGGACACCTACGAGCAGTACTTC.

The chain carries TRBV11-2 and TRBJ1-1, with D perhaps matching TRBD1 (5 bases). Germline assignment: CDR1 SGHAT and CDR2 FQNNGV. The CDR3 runs to 13 residues. Trimming removed 4 bases from V and 1 base from J, with 7 bases in between. The CDR3: CASSSDRNTEAFF. The CDR3 bases are TGTGCCAGCAGCTCAGACAGGAACACTGAAGCTTTCTTT.

The chain joins TRBV7-2 to TRBJ2-7; perhaps TRBD1 as D (6 bases). The CDR3 has 15 amino acids. Trimming cost V 3 bases and J 4 bases, with 16 bases left between them. The germline gives CDR1 SGHTA, CDR2 FQGNSA. The CDR3 region is CASSFPPDRVYEQYF. Written as DNA, the CDR3 is TGTGCCAGCAGCTTCCCCCCGGACAGAGTTTACGAGCAGTACTTC. The full variable domain, rest sourced from reference TRBV7-2 and TRBJ2-7, is GAGVSQSPSNKVTEKGKDVELRCDPISGHTALYWYRQSLGQGLEFLIYFQGNSAPDKSGLPSDRFSAERTGGSVSTLTIQRTQQEDSAVYLCASSFPPDRVYEQYFGPGTRLTVT.

Turning to this clone: This may be a read error, as it is one base from a much larger clone. Lacking the conserved final phenylalanine or tryptophan, this CDR3 likely reflects a read error. The chain has TRBV29-1 and TRBJ1-1, with D possibly TRBD1 on 5 matching bases. Trimming cost V 0 bases and J 9 bases, with 17 bases left between them. The germline CDR1 and CDR2 sequences are SQVTM and ANQGSEA. This CDR3 has 14 amino acids. CDR3 amino acids: CSVEDLPGTGKAFS. The CDR3 DNA reads as TGCAGCGTTGAAGATCTTCCGGGCACAGGTAAAGCTTTCTCT.

On this clone itself: One end of the junction fails to match germline, which may point to a read error. V usage is TRBV4-1 and J usage is TRBJ1-1, with a weak D call TRBD1 (5 bases). Germline lookup yields CDR1 MGHRA and CDR2 YSYEKL. The CDR3 has 17 residues. The CDR3 here is CASSQSWGGAMNIEAFF. The CDR3 nucleotides are TGCGCCAGCAGCCAAAGTTGGGGCGGGGCCATGAACATTGAAGCTTTCTTT.

About this clone: The germline gene is not matched at one end of the junction; a read error may be the cause. This sequence joins TRBV7-9 and TRBJ2-7; TRBD1 agrees at 9 bases. CDR3 size: 15 residues. In germline, CDR1 is SEHNR, CDR2 FQNEAQ (reference sequence). The CDR3 DNA is TGTGCCAGCAGCCGCCGGGGACAGGGTAGGAGCGAGCAATACTTC. This sequence encodes CASSRRGQGRSEQYF.

By sample share, this clone is large. This sequence joins TRBV27 and TRBJ2-7; the match to TRBD1 covers 7 bases. Germline CDR1 reads MNHEY; CDR2 reads SMNVEV (reference sequence). With 2 bases clipped from V and 4 bases from J, the junction kept 2 bases outside the gene matches. The CDR3 covers 13 residues. CDR3 sequence (DNA): TGTGCCAGCAGTTTAACAGGGGAATACGAGCAGTACTTC. Encoded protein: CASSLTGEYEQYF.

The chain links TRBV5-1 to TRBJ2-1; 8 positions match TRBD2. V shed 2 bases and J 3 bases; nucleotides not matched to a gene: 4. Germline V lookup: CDR1 SGHRS, CDR2 YFSETQ. This CDR3 comprises 15 residues. In nucleotides, the CDR3 is TGCGCCAGCAGCTTAGGGACTAGTATCTACAATGAGCAGTTCTTC. It yields the protein CASSLGTSIYNEQFF.

There are a few counts of this clone. V usage is TRBV6-1 and J usage is TRBJ1-6, with D perhaps matching TRBD1 (5 bases). Trimming cost V 3 bases and J 0 bases, with 12 bases left between them. The CDR3 spans 17 residues. From germline, CDR1 is MNHNS and CDR2 SASEGT. The CDR3 DNA reads TGTGCCAGCAGTGAGACAGTGCTTCACTCCTATAATTCACCCCTCCACTTT. This translates into CASSETVLHSYNSPLHF.

V usage is TRBV5-1 and J usage is TRBJ2-3; D perhaps matches TRBD2 (6 bases). From germline, CDR1 is SGHRS and CDR2 YFSETQ. The V end lost 2 bases, the J end lost 8 bases, and 9 bases lay between the germline ends. The CDR3 contains 12 residues. The CDR3 DNA sequence: TGCGCCAGCAGCTTCGGGGGTCGTACGCAGTATTTT. Amino acid sequence: CASSFGGRTQYF.

This clone occurred a few times. The chain is built from TRBV19 and TRBJ1-2; 7 bases agree with TRBD1. Germline loops: CDR1 LNHDA, CDR2 SQIVND (reference sequence). Trimming took 5 bases from V and 4 from J; bases not matched to a gene: 4. The CDR3 runs 13 residues. CDR3 residues: CASSPGTAYGYTF. CDR3 sequence (DNA): TGTGCCAGTAGTCCCGGGACAGCCTATGGCTACACCTTC.

In DNA form, the CDR3 reads TGTGCCAGTAGAAAAGACCCCCGGGACAGGGGGCCGAACACTGAAGCTTTCTTT. Translated, it gives CASRKDPRDRGPNTEAFF. This chain links TRBV27 with TRBJ1-1, with 12 nucleotides matching TRBD1. This CDR3 is built from 18 residues. V lost 9 bases to trimming and J lost 1 base; unmatched junction nucleotides: 15. CDR1 and CDR2 from the germline V gene are MNHEY and SMNVEV (reference sequence).

The chain has TRBV30 and TRBJ1-3; D is undetermined. CDR1 GTSNPN and CDR2 SVGIG come from the germline V gene (reference sequence). The V and J ends lost 1 base and 0 bases respectively, with 7 bases between them. The CDR3 totals 14 residues. For the CDR3, the DNA is TGTGCCTGGAGTGCGAGTTTCTCTGGAAACACCATATATTTT. Its translation: CAWSASFSGNTIYF.

This clone was counted a few times. The chain joins TRBV4-1 to TRBJ2-2; 7 bases are a match to TRBD1. Germline CDR1 and CDR2: MGHRA and YSYEKL. The CDR3 is 16 amino acids. The ends lost 2 bases at V and 0 bases at J; junction bases unmatched: 3. The CDR3 is CASSQRGQTNTGELFF. The CDR3, as DNA: TGCGCCAGCAGCCAAAGGGGGCAGACGAACACCGGGGAGCTGTTTTTT.

The chain carries TRBV4-3 and TRBJ2-5; D perhaps matches TRBD1 (7 bases). The V end was cut by 4 bases, the J end by 5 bases, with 17 bases between. CDR1 and CDR2 from the germline V gene are LGHNA and YSLEER. This CDR3 is built from 15 residues. The CDR3 here is CASSRKEGAGETQYF. CDR3 DNA: TGCGCCAGCAGCCGGAAGGAGGGGGCCGGGGAGACCCAGTACTTC.

The V and J genes are TRBV2 and TRBJ1-5, with TRBD1 as a possible D gene (6 bases). The germline CDR1 and CDR2 sequences are SNHLY and FYNNEI. V gave up 5 bases and J gave up 7 bases, with 18 bases separating them. CDR3 length: 15 residues. CDR3 sequence (DNA): TGTGCCAGCAGTACAAGTAGGGCAGGGGTCCAGCCCCAGCATTTT. Amino acid sequence: CASSTSRAGVQPQHF. The full variable domain, in which reference TRBV2 and TRBJ1-5 provide the parts outside the CDR3, is EPEVTQTPSHQVTQMGQEVILRCVPISNHLYFYWYRQILGQKVEFLVSFYNNEISEKSEIFDDQFSVERPDGSNFTLKIRSTKLEDSAMYFCASSTSRAGVQPQHFGDGTRLSIL.

The V gene is TRBV7-9, the J gene TRBJ2-5; possibly TRBD1 for D (5 bases). TRBJ2-7 matches the DNA end more closely, so the J call is doubtful. Germline assignment: CDR1 SEHNR and CDR2 FQNEAQ (reference sequence). This CDR3 is built from 14 residues. The CDR3 is CASSSTASSYEQYF. CDR3 bases: TGTGCCAGCAGCTCGACAGCGAGCTCCTACGAGCAGTACTTC.

The chain uses TRBV18 and TRBJ2-5; TRBD2 matches 8 bases. Losses at the gene ends were 5 bases for V and 1 base for J; bases not matched to a gene: 3. This CDR3 comprises 14 residues. The germline gives CDR1 KGHSH, CDR2 LQKENI. The CDR3 coding sequence is TGTGCCAGCTCATCCCTAGCGGGCCAAGAGACCCAGTACTTC. Residues: CASSSLAGQETQYF.

This clone was observed a handful of times. The chain couples TRBV4-2 to TRBJ2-7, with D possibly being TRBD2 (6 bases). V lost 1 base and J 5 bases, leaving 18 bases between the germline ends. The germline gives CDR1 LGHNA, CDR2 YNFKEQ. This CDR3 is built from 16 residues. This CDR3 reads CASSQARRVGGDEQYF. In DNA, the CDR3 is TGTGCCAGCAGCCAAGCCCGCCGGGTTGGCGGGGACGAGCAGTACTTC.

This clone was seen once. The genes are TRBV6-5 and TRBJ1-2; D gene unclear. CDR3 length equals 14 residues. The V gene lost 4 bases and the J gene lost 4 bases, with 13 bases spanning the gap. From germline, CDR1 is MNHEY and CDR2 SVGAGI. The CDR3 sequence: CASSLSLEGYGYTF. In nucleotides, the CDR3 is TGTGCCAGCAGTTTGTCCCTCGAGGGCTATGGCTACACCTTC.

Comments on this clone: Other DNA sequences from this sample encode an identical CDR3 as well. V gene TRBV6-5 combines with J gene TRBJ2-1; 7 bases align to TRBD2. Germline V gene sequence: CDR1 MNHEY, CDR2 SVGAGI. Germline trimming cut 6 bases from V and 7 bases from J; bases unmatched to any gene: 9. The CDR3 covers 14 residues. Written as DNA, the CDR3 is TGTGCCAGCAGCAGGGCGGGGGAGAAAAATGAGCAGTTCTTC. Encoded protein: CASSRAGEKNEQFF.

The chain joins TRBV6-6 to TRBJ1-5; 7 positions match TRBD1. Germline V gene data show CDR1 as MNHNY and CDR2 as SVGAGI (reference sequence). The length of the CDR3 is 15 residues. V shed 6 bases, J shed 5 bases, and the junction held 10 bases outside the gene matches. The CDR3 DNA is TGTGCCAGCAGAAAGGGACAGCGCGGTTATCAGCCCCAGCATTTT. This gives the protein CASRKGQRGYQPQHF.

This clone was seen more than once but under ten times. The rearrangement uses TRBV19 and TRBJ1-1, with D uncertain. CDR1 and CDR2 from the germline V gene are LNHDA and SQIVND (reference sequence). V shed 0 bases and J shed 4 bases, with 12 bases lying between them. This CDR3 spans 15 amino acids. DNA of the CDR3: TGTGCCAGTAGTATAGATCAGGCTACTTTCACTGAAGCTTTCTTT. It yields the protein CASSIDQATFTEAFF.

V usage is TRBV5-8 and J usage is TRBJ2-7, with D maybe TRBD2 (6 bases). The CDR3 covers 14 residues. Trimming pared 4 bases from V and 2 bases from J, leaving 13 bases between. Germline loops: CDR1 SGHTS, CDR2 YDEGEE. The CDR3 nucleotides are TGTGCCAGCAGCGGCGGGACGGCGACCTACGAGCAGTACTTC. This codes for CASSGGTATYEQYF.